These 22 T cell receptor beta chains originate from one sample sequenced in a study of CD8+CD57+ T cells in acquired aplastic anemia. Previously, flow cytometry had revealed CD8+CD57+ cell expansion in the patients chosen for sequencing. The template used for profiling TCR beta VDJ and CDR3 was genomic DNA. One entry per CDR3 protein results from TCRdb running MiXCR on the reads. The sample lists about 250,000 distinct CDR3 sequences; more than 45% were seen once. Sequences were obtained from sorted CD4+, CD8+, or CD8+CD57+ T cells (not recorded which) from PBMCs. These receptors originate from a human donor with aplastic anemia.

V gene TRBV4-1 combines with J gene TRBJ2-2; no clear D gene. V lost 1 base, J lost 8 bases, and 11 bases lay in between. CDR1 is MGHRA, CDR2 YSYEKL, per germline. CDR3 length: 14 amino acids. The CDR3 nucleotides read TGCGCCAGCAGCCAAGGGTCCCTGTCGGGGGAGCTGTTTTTT. It is translated as CASSQGSLSGELFF.

This clonotype was counted at least ten times. The chain couples TRBV5-8 to TRBJ2-7; 9 bases agree with TRBD1. Trimming took 3 bases from V and 3 from J; bases not matched to a gene: 10. Germline V gene sequence: CDR1 SGHTS, CDR2 YDEGEE. This CDR3 region has 16 residues. Here the CDR3 DNA reads TGTGCCAGCAGCTCCAAACACGGGACAGGGAACTACGAGCAGTACTTC. Amino acids: CASSSKHGTGNYEQYF.

The V call is TRBV20-1, the J call TRBJ1-1, with D perhaps TRBD1 (5 bases). Germline-derived CDR1 and CDR2 are DFQATT and SNEGSKA (reference sequence). V lost 2 bases and J lost 0, with 13 bases in between. The CDR3 has 15 residues. CDR3 sequence reads: CSARLRDGLNTEAFF. DNA of the CDR3: TGCAGTGCTAGACTCCGGGACGGTCTGAACACTGAAGCTTTCTTT.

This clonotype was recorded many times. The chain is built from TRBV29-1 and TRBJ2-6, with 7 bases fitting TRBD1. The junction had 8 bases not matched to a gene; V was cut back by 6 bases and J by 0 bases. Germline V gene lookup returns CDR1 SQVTM and CDR2 ANQGSEA. The CDR3 is made up of 16 amino acids. The chain's CDR3 is CSVDDRDPSGANVLTF. The DNA for the CDR3 is TGCAGCGTGGATGACAGGGACCCCTCTGGGGCCAACGTCCTGACTTTC. The full variable domain, in which reference TRBV29-1 and TRBJ2-6 provide the parts outside the CDR3, is SAVISQKPSRDICQRGTSLTIQCQVDSQVTMMFWYRQQPGQSLTLIATANQGSEATYESGFVIDKFPISRPNLTFSTLTVSNMSPEDSSIYLCSVDDRDPSGANVLTFGAGSRLTVL.

The CDR3 sequence is CASRLTAIYGYTF. CDR3 nucleotide sequence: TGTGCCAGCAGATTGACGGCGATCTATGGCTACACCTTC. The rearrangement links TRBV2 to TRBJ1-2; D unresolved. CDR1 SNHLY and CDR2 FYNNEI come from the germline V gene. V lost 6 bases and J lost 4, with 12 bases in between. The CDR3 has 13 amino acids.

Remarks on this clonotype: At one end, the junction sequence differs from germline, possibly due to a read error. The chain has TRBV7-9 and TRBJ1-2; 7 nucleotides line up with TRBD1. The CDR3 is 15 residues long. Germline CDR1 reads SEHNR; CDR2 reads FQNEAQ (reference sequence). The CDR3 DNA follows: TGCGCCAGCAGCCAAGACAACAGGGGAAACTATGGCTACACCTTC. As protein: CASSQDNRGNYGYTF. Full variable domain (rest looked up from reference TRBV7-9 and TRBJ1-2): DTGVSQNPRHKITKRGQNVTFRCDPISEHNRLYWYRQTLGQGPEFLTYFQNEAQLEKSRLLSDRFSAERPKGSFSTLEIQRTEQGDSAMYLCASSQDNRGNYGYTFGSGTRLTVV.

This clonotype showed up many times. The J gene is TRBJ2-7, the V gene TRBV20-1; 14 nucleotides match TRBD2. CDR3 length: 17 residues. V lost 6 bases to trimming and J lost 0 bases; unmatched junction nucleotides: 10. Per germline, CDR1 DFQATT and CDR2 SNEGSKA (reference sequence). In nucleotides, the CDR3 is TGCAGTGCACCTGGGCGGACTAGCGGGAGGAGCTCCTACGAGCAGTACTTC. It encodes CSAPGRTSGRSSYEQYF.

This clonotype has just one count. Germline is not matched at one junction end, which may reflect a read error. The rearrangement joins TRBV20-1 to TRBJ2-7; unclear D gene. The germline V gene has CDR1 DFQATT and CDR2 SNEGSKA (reference sequence). The CDR3 has 15 residues. The CDR3 DNA reads TGCAGTGCGAGGTCACCTGAGTTGAGCTCCAACGAGCAGTACTTC. It specifies CSARSPELSSNEQYF.

This clonotype was detected ten times or more. V usage is TRBV7-9 and J usage is TRBJ1-1; tentatively, D is TRBD1 (6 bases). Germline CDR1 reads SEHNR; CDR2 reads FQNEAQ (reference sequence). Trimming took 0 bases from V and 1 from J, leaving 9 bases between them. CDR3 length: 15 residues. CDR3 residues: CASSLAYRANTEAFF. Here the CDR3 DNA reads TGTGCCAGCAGCTTAGCCTACAGGGCGAACACTGAAGCTTTCTTT.

The chain joins TRBV29-1 to TRBJ1-2, with a tentative D call TRBD1 (5 bases). The germline V and J ends were trimmed by 3 bases and 8 bases, with 10 bases remaining between them. The CDR3 contains 11 residues. Germline assignment: CDR1 SQVTM and CDR2 ANQGSEA. The CDR3 nucleotides read TGCAGCGTTGAGTGGGGGTGGGGCTACACCTTC. Its translation is CSVEWGWGYTF.

By its share, this clonotype is medium-sized (0.01 to 0.1%). The V and J genes are TRBV12-3 or TRBV12-4 and TRBJ1-1; D not resolved. V was pared by 6 bases and J by 5 bases, with 4 bases between. The CDR3 length is 10 residues. This CDR3 reads CASRGTEAFF. DNA of the CDR3: TGTGCCAGCAGGGGGACTGAAGCTTTCTTT.

V is TRBV6-4 and J is TRBJ1-4, with D maybe TRBD1 (6 bases). CDR3 size: 15 residues. V lost 0 bases, J lost 6 bases, and 11 bases lay in between. The V gene's germline CDR1 is MRHNA and CDR2 SNTAGT. The CDR3 region has the DNA TGTGCCAGCAGTGACTCCGGGGGCGGGGATGAAAAACTGTTTTTT. Translating gives CASSDSGGGDEKLFF.

In the case of this clonotype: Since the CDR3 does not end with the conserved phenylalanine or tryptophan, this likely comes from a read error. J is TRBJ2-1 and V is TRBV15; no reliable D call. This CDR3 region has 16 residues. From germline, CDR1 is LNHNV and CDR2 YYDKDF (reference sequence). The CDR3 sequence is CATSRGTWYSYNEQFS. CDR3 DNA sequence: TGTGCTACCAGCAGAGGTACCTGGTACTCCTACAATGAGCAGTTCTCC.

V usage is TRBV9 and J usage is TRBJ1-6; D call uncertain. Trimming removed 0 bases at V and 11 bases at J, with 15 bases between. The CDR3 contains 15 residues. CDR1 SGDLS and CDR2 YYNGEE come from the germline V gene. This CDR3 reads CASSVDLVLGTPLHF. DNA of the CDR3: TGTGCCAGCAGCGTAGATTTAGTGTTGGGTACACCCCTCCACTTT.

This clonotype has a handful of counts. The rearrangement joins TRBV7-9 to TRBJ1-2; the D is unclear. The CDR3 extends over 13 amino acids. Per germline, CDR1 SEHNR and CDR2 FQNEAQ (reference sequence). The V and J ends lost 3 bases and 4 bases respectively, with 9 bases between them. The CDR3 reads CASSFKDGYGYTF. The CDR3 DNA sequence: TGTGCCAGCAGCTTCAAGGATGGCTATGGCTACACCTTC.

The J gene is TRBJ1-6, the V gene TRBV11-3; 7 bases are a match to TRBD1. CDR1 is SGHNT and CDR2 is YENEEA in the germline V gene. The CDR3 is made up of 15 amino acids. With 4 bases clipped from V and 3 bases from J, the junction kept 3 bases outside the gene matches. The DNA for the CDR3 is TGTGCCAGCAGCTCGGGACAGTTCTATAATTCACCCCTCCACTTT. Its protein is CASSSGQFYNSPLHF.

The V call is TRBV6-5, the J call TRBJ2-1; D is possibly TRBD1 (5 bases). This CDR3 contains 13 residues. Trimming stripped 6 bases from V and 5 bases from J, with 11 bases between. The germline V gene encodes CDR1 MNHEY and CDR2 SVGAGI. CDR3 sequence reads: CASSWGPNNEQFF. CDR3 nucleotide sequence: TGTGCCAGCAGCTGGGGCCCCAACAATGAGCAGTTCTTC.

The chain combines TRBV27 with TRBJ2-2; D might be TRBD2 (6 bases). Germline lookup yields CDR1 MNHEY and CDR2 SMNVEV (reference sequence). V lost 0 bases, J lost 7 bases, and 9 bases lay in between. This CDR3 comprises 14 residues. DNA for the CDR3: TGTGCCAGCAGTTTATCCGGGGGTGGCGGGGAGCTGTTTTTT. Its protein is CASSLSGGGGELFF.

In its sample, this clonotype was seen many times. The chain uses TRBV7-8 and TRBJ2-7; 9 bases fit TRBD2. The CDR3 is 16 residues long. The trim removed 0 bases at V and 2 bases at J, leaving 5 bases unmatched. The germline V gene encodes CDR1 SGHVS and CDR2 FQNEAQ. DNA for the CDR3: TGTGCCAGCAGCTTAGCGCTCCAGCGGGAGGCCTACGAGCAGTACTTC. It encodes CASSLALQREAYEQYF.

The J gene is TRBJ2-3, the V gene TRBV7-9; no clear D. Trimming took 3 bases from V and 4 from J, leaving 8 bases between them. This CDR3 has 13 residues. The germline V gene encodes CDR1 SEHNR and CDR2 FQNEAQ (reference sequence). DNA for the CDR3: TGTGCCAGCAGCTTGCCTCACCCAGATACGCAGTATTTT. Protein sequence: CASSLPHPDTQYF.

Points on this clonotype: The germline gene is not matched at one end of the junction; a read error may be the cause. This chain links TRBV4-1 with TRBJ1-1, with D hard to call. The CDR3 runs 16 residues. Germline CDR1 reads MGHRA; CDR2 reads YSYEKL. The DNA of the CDR3 is TGCGCCTGCAGCCAAGACCCGGACGTTGTGAACACTGAAGCTTTCTTC. Protein product: CACSQDPDVVNTEAFF.

The chain recombines TRBV28 with TRBJ2-7, with a possible D match to TRBD1 (6 bases). Trimming left V 1 base short and J 0 bases short, with 7 bases between. The germline CDR1 and CDR2 sequences are MDHEN and SYDVKM. This CDR3 contains 14 residues. In DNA form, the CDR3 reads TGTGCCAGCAGTTTATACAGGGCCTCCTACGAGCAGTACTTC. Its protein is CASSLYRASYEQYF.